This TCR beta chain was sequenced in a study of blood T cell repertoires in COVID-19. In the study overall: The cDNA or gDNA used as material had been derived from T cells, B-cell-depleted T cells, or PBMCs.

Recruitment covered about two dozen US areas and drew participants whose ages spanned about 18 to 90 years. Cohorts were determined from participant-reported clinical history. Original analysis: Nucleated cell counts were estimated from reference gene primer amplification. Sequenced by immunoSEQ multiplex PCR; TCRdb stores in-frame clones only, minus some. The V and J calls and clone size are taken from that table; D and trimming were inferred from the DNA. Here the sample spans about 400,000 clones, about nine tenths being singletons. The ends were cut back, 3 bases at V and 6 bases at J, with 17 bases in the middle. There are 16 residues in the CDR3. Germline CDR1 SNHLY, CDR2 FYNNEI.

The specimen sequenced was PBMCs or T cells enriched from blood (not recorded which). The TCR was taken from a woman aged 25 to 39 who had recovered from COVID-19. V gene TRBV2 combines with J gene TRBJ2-2; a weak D match, TRBD1 (6 bases). CDR3 coding DNA: TGTGCCAGCAGTGAGAGGGCAGGGGATTCGGCCGGGGAGCTGTTTTTT. As protein: CASSERAGDSAGELFF.